This is a list of T cell receptor beta chains from one sample in a study of blood T cell repertoires in COVID-19. TCRdb's table, derived via immunoSEQ multiplex PCR, lists solely in-frame clones and lacks some. The data show 200,000 to 250,000 clones, about 85% seen once. Sequencing was done on a sample of PBMCs or T cells enriched from blood (not recorded which). The receptor set was obtained from a young man who had recovered from COVID-19. CDR3s include the opening cysteine and the closing phenylalanine or tryptophan. D genes are given only for firm matches. Not every row has a clone size; where given, it reads once, few, many or a size class.

V gene: TRBV30
clone size: few
J gene: TRBJ1-4
D gene: -
CDR3 DNA: TGTGCCTGGAGGGACAAACAGGGATTGAATGAAAAACTGTTTTTT
CDR3 protein: CAWRDKQGLNEKLFF

V gene: TRBV7-2
clone size: -
J gene: TRBJ1-1
D gene: -
CDR3 DNA: TGTGCCAGCAGCTTAGCGCGCGGGACTCCGAGGGCTGAAGCTTTCTTT
CDR3 protein: CASSLARGTPRAEAFF

V gene: TRBV5-1
clone size: -
J gene: TRBJ2-2
D gene: TRBD1
CDR3 DNA: TGCGCCAGCAGCTCACAGGGGTCGACCGGGGAGCTGTTTTTT
CDR3 protein: CASSSQGSTGELFF

V gene: TRBV23-1
clone size: -
J gene: TRBJ2-5
D gene: TRBD1
CDR3 DNA: TGCGCCAGATTAGTTACAGGGGTCGTGGAGACCCAGTACTTC
CDR3 protein: CARLVTGVVETQYF

V gene: TRBV19
clone size: -
J gene: TRBJ1-5
D gene: TRBD1
CDR3 DNA: TGTGCCAGTAGTATGATTTCAGGGGGGCAACAGCCCCAGCATTTT
CDR3 protein: CASSMISGGQQPQHF

V gene: TRBV7-9
clone size: once
J gene: TRBJ1-2
D gene: TRBD1
CDR3 DNA: TGTGCCAGCAGCCCGGGACAGCAAAATGGCTACACCTTC
CDR3 protein: CASSPGQQNGYTF

V gene: TRBV27
clone size: -
J gene: TRBJ2-7
D gene: -
CDR3 DNA: TGTGCCAGCAGTTTAGTCGGAGCCTACGAGCAGTACTTC
CDR3 protein: CASSLVGAYEQYF

V gene: TRBV7-3
clone size: -
J gene: TRBJ2-7
D gene: TRBD2
CDR3 DNA: TGTGCCAGCAGCTTACGACCTGGCGGGGGCTCCTACGAGCAGTACTTC
CDR3 protein: CASSLRPGGGSYEQYF

V gene: TRBV25-1
clone size: -
J gene: TRBJ2-7
D gene: TRBD2
CDR3 DNA: TGTGCCAGCCGACCCGCCGGGACTAGCGGGGGGGCGGGGGAGCAGTACTTC
CDR3 protein: CASRPAGTSGGAGEQYF

V gene: TRBV7-2
clone size: -
J gene: TRBJ1-2
D gene: -
CDR3 DNA: TGTGCCAGCAGCTCTATAAACTATGGCTACACCTTC
CDR3 protein: CASSSINYGYTF

V gene: TRBV13
clone size: -
J gene: TRBJ2-5
D gene: -
CDR3 DNA: TGTGCCAGCAGCTTAACATCTTGGCGGGGTGAGGAGACCCAGTACTTC
CDR3 protein: CASSLTSWRGEETQYF

V gene: TRBV4-3
clone size: -
J gene: TRBJ1-4
D gene: -
CDR3 DNA: TGCGCCAGCAGCCAAGATTTAGTAGGCGGGGCTAATGAAAAACTGTTTTTT
CDR3 protein: CASSQDLVGGANEKLFF

V gene: TRBV5-1
clone size: -
J gene: TRBJ2-1
D gene: TRBD2
CDR3 DNA: TGCGCCAGCAGCTTGGGTCTAGCGGCCTCCTACAATGAGCAGTTCTTC
CDR3 protein: CASSLGLAASYNEQFF

V gene: TRBV19
clone size: -
J gene: TRBJ1-2
D gene: -
CDR3 DNA: TGTGCCATCCGGACAGCCCCCTATGGCTACACCTTC
CDR3 protein: CAIRTAPYGYTF

V gene: TRBV11-3
clone size: -
J gene: TRBJ2-1
D gene: TRBD2
CDR3 DNA: TGTGCCAGCAGCCTAGCGGGAGGTGGTTACAATGAGCAGTTCTTC
CDR3 protein: CASSLAGGGYNEQFF

V gene: TRBV5-6
clone size: once
J gene: TRBJ2-7
D gene: -
CDR3 DNA: TGTGCCAGCAGCTTGTCGAGGGCCTACGAGCAGTACTTC
CDR3 protein: CASSLSRAYEQYF

V gene: TRBV30
clone size: -
J gene: TRBJ1-2
D gene: TRBD1
CDR3 DNA: TGTGCCTGGAGTGTTACCGGCGCCTGGAGGGACAGGGGCTATGGCTACACCTTC
CDR3 protein: CAWSVTGAWRDRGYGYTF

V gene: TRBV27
clone size: -
J gene: TRBJ2-2
D gene: -
CDR3 DNA: TGTGCCAGCAGTTTATTGGGAGGCGGTACTTCCGGGGAGCTGTTTTTT
CDR3 protein: CASSLLGGGTSGELFF

V gene: TRBV7-4
clone size: -
J gene: TRBJ2-7
D gene: TRBD2
CDR3 DNA: TGTGCCAGCAGCCCTAGACTAGCGGGAAGAATTAGTCCCTACGAGCAGTACTTC
CDR3 protein: CASSPRLAGRISPYEQYF

V gene: TRBV4-2
clone size: -
J gene: TRBJ1-5
D gene: -
CDR3 DNA: TGTGCCAGCAGCCCCCGCGTTAACAGCAATCAGCCCCAGCATTTT
CDR3 protein: CASSPRVNSNQPQHF

V gene: TRBV5-1
clone size: -
J gene: TRBJ2-6
D gene: -
CDR3 DNA: TGCGCCAGCAGCTTGGTGGGACTTTTCTCTGGGGCCAACGTCCTGACTTTC
CDR3 protein: CASSLVGLFSGANVLTF

V gene: TRBV6-5
clone size: -
J gene: TRBJ2-1
D gene: TRBD1
CDR3 DNA: TGTGCCAGCAGTTGGGACAGTAACAATGAGCAGTTCTTC
CDR3 protein: CASSWDSNNEQFF

V gene: TRBV7-2
clone size: once
J gene: TRBJ2-7
D gene: -
CDR3 DNA: TGTGCCAGCAGCTTAGCGACAGGGAGGGAGCAGTACTTC
CDR3 protein: CASSLATGREQYF

V gene: TRBV6-1
clone size: -
J gene: TRBJ1-5
D gene: -
CDR3 DNA: TGTGCCAGCAGTGACACACAGGATCAGCCCCAGCATTTT
CDR3 protein: CASSDTQDQPQHF

V gene: TRBV14
clone size: -
J gene: TRBJ2-3
D gene: -
CDR3 DNA: TGTGCCAGCAGCCCTGGGGGGAGATGGACAGATACGCAGTATTTT
CDR3 protein: CASSPGGRWTDTQYF

V gene: TRBV10-1
clone size: -
J gene: TRBJ2-6
D gene: -
CDR3 DNA: TGCGCCAGCAGCCCGGGACAACTCTCTGGGGCCAACGTCCTGACTTTC
CDR3 protein: CASSPGQLSGANVLTF

V gene: TRBV7-9
clone size: -
J gene: TRBJ2-4
D gene: TRBD1
CDR3 DNA: TGTGCCAGCAGCCTCGGACAGGGGATCGGCAAAAACATTCAGTACTTC
CDR3 protein: CASSLGQGIGKNIQYF

V gene: TRBV23-1
clone size: -
J gene: TRBJ2-1
D gene: TRBD1
CDR3 DNA: TGCGCCAGCAGCCTCTTCAGGGGGATAGTATCCTACAATGAGCAGTTCTTC
CDR3 protein: CASSLFRGIVSYNEQFF

V gene: TRBV4-1
clone size: -
J gene: TRBJ1-2
D gene: -
CDR3 DNA: TGCGCCAGCAGCCAGGGAACAGGTGCTAACTATGGCTACACCTTC
CDR3 protein: CASSQGTGANYGYTF

V gene: TRBV7-8
clone size: -
J gene: TRBJ1-6
D gene: -
CDR3 DNA: TGTGCCAGCAGCTTAGGCCCAGGTTCACCCCTCCACTTT
CDR3 protein: CASSLGPGSPLHF

V gene: TRBV7-9
clone size: -
J gene: TRBJ2-1
D gene: -
CDR3 DNA: TGTGCCAGCAGCCGGACGGCCGGGGACAATGAGCAGTTCTTC
CDR3 protein: CASSRTAGDNEQFF

V gene: TRBV6-6
clone size: -
J gene: TRBJ1-2
D gene: TRBD1
CDR3 DNA: TGTGCCAGCAGTCTGAAACCCGGGACAGGGGGCGCGGGTGGCTACACCTTC
CDR3 protein: CASSLKPGTGGAGGYTF

V gene: TRBV4-1
clone size: -
J gene: TRBJ1-3
D gene: TRBD1
CDR3 DNA: TGCGCCAGCAGCCAAACAGGGGGTTCAGGAAACACCATATATTTT
CDR3 protein: CASSQTGGSGNTIYF

V gene: TRBV3-1/TRBV3-2
clone size: -
J gene: TRBJ2-5
D gene: -
CDR3 DNA: TGTGCCAGCAGCCAAGGGGCGAATGGGGGGATGCGTGAGGGGTACTTC
CDR3 protein: CASSQGANGGMREGYF

V gene: TRBV28
clone size: -
J gene: TRBJ1-1
D gene: -
CDR3 DNA: TGTGCCAGCAGCCCGAGCCTAGTGAACACTGAAGCTTTCTTT
CDR3 protein: CASSPSLVNTEAFF

V gene: TRBV19
clone size: -
J gene: TRBJ1-5
D gene: -
CDR3 DNA: TGTGCCAGTTCTCCGGGGGGGGCATCGGATCAGCCCCAGCATTTT
CDR3 protein: CASSPGGASDQPQHF

V gene: TRBV6-5
clone size: -
J gene: TRBJ2-3
D gene: -
CDR3 DNA: TGTGCCAGCAGGGTTCGAGTTGAGGCAGATACGCAGTATTTT
CDR3 protein: CASRVRVEADTQYF

V gene: TRBV9
clone size: -
J gene: TRBJ1-2
D gene: TRBD1
CDR3 DNA: TGTGCCAGCAGCCCTGGGACAGGGGGTAACTATGGCTACACCTTC
CDR3 protein: CASSPGTGGNYGYTF

V gene: TRBV9
clone size: -
J gene: TRBJ2-3
D gene: TRBD1
CDR3 DNA: TGTGCCAGTACAGGGGGCAGAGATACGCAGTATTTT
CDR3 protein: CASTGGRDTQYF

V gene: TRBV6-5
clone size: -
J gene: TRBJ2-3
D gene: -
CDR3 DNA: TGTGCCAGCAGTTACCCTCGGGGAGATACGCAGTATTTT
CDR3 protein: CASSYPRGDTQYF

V gene: TRBV23-1
clone size: once
J gene: TRBJ2-5
D gene: -
CDR3 DNA: TGCGCCAGCCCAAAAAACGGGGGTCAAGAGACCCAGTACTTC
CDR3 protein: CASPKNGGQETQYF